These 24 T cell receptor beta chains came from one sample sequenced in a study of shared clonotypes between healthy human individuals. The repertoire was sequenced with immunoSEQ multiplex PCR; TCRdb's copy has only in-frame clones and lacks some. The repertoire holds over a million clones, with approximately 78% as singletons. The material sequenced was memory CD4+ T cells from PBMCs. The subset here: CD45RA-negative fraction. These receptor sequences come from a man between 18 and 29 years old in good health. Some clones in this sample may be carry-over from other donors' samples.

Details on this clone: Other nucleotide sequences from this sample produce the same CDR3. The CDR3 spells CASSGLAVTGELFF. The CDR3 DNA is TGTGCCAGCAGCGGACTAGCGGTCACCGGGGAGCTGTTTTTT. The chain recombines TRBV2 with TRBJ2-2; TRBD2 aligns across 10 bases. Germline V lookup: CDR1 SNHLY, CDR2 FYNNEI. V shed 6 bases and J 4 bases; nucleotides not matched to a gene: 2. This CDR3 region has 14 residues.

V and J are TRBV28 and TRBJ2-3; TRBD1 matches at 9 bases. After removal of 5 bases from V and 3 bases from J, the junction contained 6 bases not matched to a gene. CDR1 is MDHEN, CDR2 SYDVKM, per germline. This CDR3 region has 15 residues. CDR3 amino acids: CASSPPTGGTDTQYF. CDR3 DNA sequence: TGTGCCAGCAGTCCCCCGACAGGGGGGACAGATACGCAGTATTTT.

This clone has a handful of counts. V and J are TRBV18 and TRBJ2-3; D perhaps matches TRBD2 (5 bases). In germline, CDR1 is KGHSH, CDR2 LQKENI. The length of the CDR3 is 15 residues. V was cut by 3 bases and J by 1 base, with 11 bases left in between. The CDR3 region has the DNA TGTGCCAGCTCACCCTACAGCGGAGGCACAGATACGCAGTATTTT. Its protein is CASSPYSGGTDTQYF.

The rearrangement uses TRBV5-1 and TRBJ2-7; 9 nucleotides line up with TRBD2. The CDR3 totals 15 residues. In germline, CDR1 is SGHRS, CDR2 YFSETQ. The trim removed 1 base at V and 3 bases at J, leaving 5 bases unmatched. CDR3 sequence: CASSLNLAGFYEQYF. DNA of the CDR3: TGCGCCAGCAGCTTGAATCTAGCGGGATTCTACGAGCAGTACTTC.

The chain joins TRBV7-2 to TRBJ1-1; D not resolved. There are 15 residues in the CDR3. Trimming shortened V by 5 bases and J by 2 bases, and 15 bases separated the two germline ends. The germline V gene has CDR1 SGHTA and CDR2 FQGNSA. The CDR3 is CASSPSPDVNTEAFF. CDR3 DNA sequence: TGTGCCAGCAGCCCCTCCCCGGACGTCAACACTGAAGCTTTCTTT.

The CDR3 spells CASSPRDGDYEQYF. The CDR3, as DNA: TGCGCCAGCAGCCCACGGGACGGAGACTACGAGCAGTACTTC. The chain uses TRBV5-1 and TRBJ2-7; either TRBD1 or TRBD2 may supply D (5 bases each). The V end was cut by 4 bases, the J end by 3 bases, with 14 bases between. The CDR3 extends over 14 amino acids. Germline CDR1 SGHRS, CDR2 YFSETQ. Variable domain in full (rest from reference TRBV5-1 and TRBJ2-7): KAGVTQTPRYLIKTRGQQVTLSCSPISGHRSVSWYQQTPGQGLQFLFEYFSETQRNKGNFPGRFSGRQFSNSRSEMNVSTLELGDSALYLCASSPRDGDYEQYFGPGTRLTVT.

This sequence joins TRBV29-1 and TRBJ2-3; D not resolved. The germline gives CDR1 SQVTM, CDR2 ANQGSEA. V was cut by 5 bases and J by 5 bases, with 5 bases left in between. The CDR3 is 10 residues long. The DNA of the CDR3 is TGCAGCGTTCAAAGAGATACGCAGTATTTT. Translating gives CSVQRDTQYF.

The chain joins TRBV5-1 to TRBJ2-2, with D perhaps matching TRBD1 (6 bases). Between the trimmed V and J ends, which lost 2 bases and 0 bases, there was a span of 11 bases. The CDR3 length is 16 residues. Germline V lookup: CDR1 SGHRS, CDR2 YFSETQ. CDR3 nucleotides: TGCGCCAGCAGCTTCTTTGGGGGCCCGAACACCGGGGAGCTGTTTTTT. This codes for CASSFFGGPNTGELFF.

This clone came up a few times. The CDR3 is CASSSQREGLAGTQYF. As DNA, the CDR3 is TGTGCCAGCAGCTCCCAGCGGGAGGGCCTAGCAGGGACCCAGTACTTC. The chain carries TRBV5-4 and TRBJ2-5; 10 bases align to TRBD2. V lost 3 bases to trimming and J lost 7 bases; unmatched junction nucleotides: 12. The CDR3 is 16 residues long. Germline values: CDR1 SGHNT, CDR2 YYREEE (reference sequence).

The chain recombines TRBV7-6 with TRBJ1-1, with no clear D. CDR3 size: 12 residues. V lost 1 base and J 8 bases, leaving 8 bases between the germline ends. Germline V CDR1 and CDR2: SGHVS, FNYEAQ. CDR3 sequence reads: CASSLVQFEAFF. CDR3 sequence (DNA): TGTGCCAGCAGCTTAGTCCAGTTCGAAGCTTTCTTT.

As for this clone: This sample includes further DNA sequences coding for the same CDR3. The chain carries TRBV6-1 and TRBJ2-7, with 9 bases identical to TRBD1. Germline CDR1 is MNHNS and CDR2 is SASEGT. The V segment lost 6 bases and the J segment 0 bases; nucleotides outside the gene matches: 3. The length of the CDR3 is 14 residues. DNA of the CDR3: TGTGCCAGCAGGCCGGGACAGGGCTCCTACGAGCAGTACTTC. The encoded protein is CASRPGQGSYEQYF.

The V and J genes are TRBV19 and TRBJ1-4; the match to TRBD1 covers 8 bases. The germline gives CDR1 LNHDA, CDR2 SQIVND (reference sequence). The CDR3 runs 14 residues. The ends lost 4 bases at V and 5 bases at J; junction bases unmatched: 3. The CDR3 DNA reads as TGTGCCAGTAGTACGGGACAGGCAAATGAAAAACTGTTTTTT. It encodes CASSTGQANEKLFF.

The sample holds one count of this clone. The CDR3 DNA reads as TGTGCCAGCAGTCAGCTTGGGGGCGGCGAGCAGTACTTC. Amino acid sequence: CASSQLGGGEQYF. This chain uses TRBV7-8 with TRBJ2-7; weak D call: TRBD1 (6 bases). This CDR3 contains 13 residues. CDR1 is SGHVS and CDR2 is FQNEAQ in the germline V gene. Trimming left V 6 bases short and J 6 bases short, with 15 bases between.

This CDR3 is CASSDNSGGAHLVQYF. The CDR3 DNA reads as TGTGCCAGCAGCGACAACTCGGGCGGGGCGCATTTAGTGCAGTACTTC. This chain connects TRBV7-3 to TRBJ2-7, with D tentatively TRBD2 (6 bases). V lost 5 bases to trimming and J lost 9 bases, with 26 bases between them. CDR1 is SGHTA and CDR2 is FQGTGA in the germline V gene. CDR3 size: 16 residues.

The chain uses TRBV7-9 and TRBJ2-3, with 8 nucleotides matching TRBD2. Germline assignment: CDR1 SEHNR and CDR2 FQNEAQ (reference sequence). The V segment lost 1 base and the J segment 4 bases; nucleotides outside the gene matches: 10. CDR3 length: 17 residues. CDR3 sequence (DNA): TGTGCCAGCAGCTTAGGATCGGGACTAGGGCAGCCAGATACGCAGTATTTT. It is translated as CASSLGSGLGQPDTQYF. The full variable domain, completed using reference TRBV7-9 and TRBJ2-3, is DTGVSQNPRHKITKRGQNVTFRCDPISEHNRLYWYRQTLGQGPEFLTYFQNEAQLEKSRLLSDRFSAERPKGSFSTLEIQRTEQGDSAMYLCASSLGSGLGQPDTQYFGPGTRLTVL.

The genes are TRBV7-9 and TRBJ2-7, with a possible D match to TRBD1 (5 bases). V was shortened by 4 bases and J by 7 bases, with 14 bases between the two germline ends. The CDR3 is 13 residues long. Germline-derived CDR1 and CDR2 are SEHNR and FQNEAQ (reference sequence). The DNA for the CDR3 is TGTGCCAGCAGCTGGCCCCCAGGGAAGGAGCAGTACTTC. Protein product: CASSWPPGKEQYF. Combining the CDR3 with reference TRBV7-9 and TRBJ2-7 gives the whole variable domain DTGVSQNPRHKITKRGQNVTFRCDPISEHNRLYWYRQTLGQGPEFLTYFQNEAQLEKSRLLSDRFSAERPKGSFSTLEIQRTEQGDSAMYLCASSWPPGKEQYFGPGTRLTVT.

The V gene is TRBV9, the J gene TRBJ1-2, with TRBD1 matching over 9 bases. This CDR3 contains 15 residues. Germline V gene sequence: CDR1 SGDLS, CDR2 YYNGEE. The V and J ends lost 0 bases and 7 bases, in that order; junction bases with no gene match: 7. CDR3 in amino acids: CASSVGTGGVFGYTF. In nucleotides, the CDR3 is TGTGCCAGCAGCGTAGGAACAGGGGGCGTATTTGGCTACACCTTC.

The chain combines TRBV11-2 with TRBJ2-2; 10 bases align to TRBD2. This CDR3 has 18 amino acids. The germline CDR1 and CDR2 sequences are SGHAT and FQNNGV. Trimming cost V 5 bases and J 4 bases; bases outside gene matches: 13. The CDR3 reads CASSPAGTSAAPTGELFF. CDR3 sequence (DNA): TGTGCCAGCAGCCCCGCGGGGACTAGCGCAGCCCCCACCGGGGAGCTGTTTTTT.

A word on this clone: This sample includes further DNA sequences coding for the same CDR3. The CDR3 protein is CASSVLREQFF. CDR3 sequence (DNA): TGTGCCAGCAGTGTTCTTCGTGAGCAGTTCTTC. The chain is built from TRBV2 and TRBJ2-1; D not certain. Germline CDR1 and CDR2: SNHLY and FYNNEI. The CDR3 consists of 11 residues. Trimming removed 4 bases from V and 9 bases from J, with 7 bases in between.

CDR3 residues: CASSLTVQETQYF. DNA for the CDR3: TGCGCCAGCAGCCTTACAGTCCAAGAGACCCAGTACTTC. This rearrangement joins TRBV4-1 to TRBJ2-5, with D hard to call. The CDR3 runs 13 residues. Trimming removed 4 bases at V and 1 base at J, with 7 bases between. Germline V gene lookup returns CDR1 MGHRA and CDR2 YSYEKL.

This chain joins TRBV29-1 and TRBJ2-1, with D hard to call. V was trimmed by 4 bases and J by 5 bases, leaving 9 bases between them. The CDR3 totals 12 residues. CDR1 is SQVTM and CDR2 is ANQGSEA in the germline V gene. The CDR3 coding sequence is TGCAGCGTTGTGTTTAGGAACAATGAGCAGTTCTTC. As protein: CSVVFRNNEQFF.

CDR3 sequence (DNA): TGCGCCAGCAGCCAAGGCTGGGGGCTTTTCCCCTACGAGCAGTACTTC. Its protein product is CASSQGWGLFPYEQYF. The J gene is TRBJ2-7, the V gene TRBV4-1; the D gene is possibly TRBD1 (6 bases). The CDR3 covers 16 residues. Between the trimmed V and J ends, which lost 1 base and 2 bases, there was a span of 15 bases. Germline CDR1 is MGHRA and CDR2 is YSYEKL.

J is TRBJ2-2 and V is TRBV5-1; TRBD2 might be the D (5 bases). CDR3 length: 14 amino acids. V was shortened by 0 bases and J by 4 bases, with 7 bases between the two germline ends. The germline V gene encodes CDR1 SGHRS and CDR2 YFSETQ. The DNA for the CDR3 is TGCGCCAGCAGCTTGGGGGGAGCCACCGGGGAGCTGTTTTTT. This gives the protein CASSLGGATGELFF.

Note on this clone: Other DNA sequences in this specimen translate into the identical CDR3. DNA of the CDR3: TGTGCCAGCAGCTTCCGAGACAATGAGCAGTTCTTC. Residues: CASSFRDNEQFF. The J gene is TRBJ2-1, the V gene TRBV5-6; no clear D gene. V was cut by 2 bases and J by 5 bases, with 5 bases left in between. This CDR3 has 12 amino acids. Germline V gene sequence: CDR1 SGHDT, CDR2 YYEEEE. The variable domain in full, completed from reference TRBV5-6 and TRBJ2-1, reads DAGVTQSPTHLIKTRGQQVTLRCSPKSGHDTVSWYQQALGQGPQFIFQYYEEEERQRGNFPDRFSGHQFPNYSSELNVNALLLGDSALYLCASSFRDNEQFFGPGTRLTVL.